A selection of T cell receptor beta chains follows, all from one sample in a study of a mutant IDH1 vaccine in newly diagnosed glioma. Their specific antigens are unknown. The data were produced by immunoSEQ multiplex PCR, yet TCRdb's version contains in-frame clones alone and is incomplete. The sample records over 35,000 clones, roughly 80% being singletons. The source material was PBMCs, sampled from a glioma patient whose treatment included an IDH1 peptide vaccine. The origin of the receptors is a woman between 18 and 30 years old with glioma. Some clones in this sample may be carry-over from other donors' samples. CDR3s leave out the opening cysteine and the closing phenylalanine or tryptophan.

TRBV6-1,ASRPGIYTYEQY
TRBV9,ASSVVAAGNEQF
TRBV6-5,ASSSPQESQKLF
TRBV5-5,ASSLGGSSYNSPLH
TRBV14,ASSREDRGRFADTQY
TRBV29-1,SGGRNGEKLF
TRBV6-8,ASRGNEQF
TRBV7-9,ASKAGFAQEKLF
TRBV19,ASSTAPRRRNTGELF
TRBV5-1,ASHGGGFGGYT
TRBV19,ASMDSLYEQY
TRBV11-3,ASRLGRPAF
TRBV7-9,ASSRLGDRSYEQY
TRBV4-2,ASSQTFSRDYAGELF
TRBV21-1,ASTTVAF
TRBV29-1,SVNGGNLRYT
TRBV5-6,ASSWDRTGYEQY
TRBV5-6,ASSALDRANTEAF
TRBV23-1,ASSQPLSGTGV
TRBV5-1,ASSLHGSSSQPQH
TRBV11-3,ASSLRGDHEAF
TRBV6-1,ASSSRGTNYGYT
TRBV28,ASSSRGQGLQPQH
TRBV5-1,ASSLTGGNQPQH
TRBV7-2,ASSLAGRSHEKLF
TRBV29-1,SVYNSEKLF
TRBV7-9,ASSSPGTNHEQY
TRBV29-1,SANADLRGYT
TRBV29-1,SVDRHYGYT
TRBV30,AWRAGTGGYT
TRBV5-1,ASSSGTGSSYT
TRBV29-1,SVRRDSKEGYT
TRBV4-1,ASTTPSTGSDTIY
TRBV9,ASSVDREVETQY
TRBV28,ASSLSGFNTGELF
TRBV4-2,ASSRQPLLAGDSDTQY
TRBV29-1,SAAGWDEQF
TRBV20-1,SARDTYEQY
TRBV5-1,ASSSAPLGASNEKLF
TRBV9,ASSGGGRWGSDYNYGYT
TRBV5-1,ASSLGLAGGQSTDTQY